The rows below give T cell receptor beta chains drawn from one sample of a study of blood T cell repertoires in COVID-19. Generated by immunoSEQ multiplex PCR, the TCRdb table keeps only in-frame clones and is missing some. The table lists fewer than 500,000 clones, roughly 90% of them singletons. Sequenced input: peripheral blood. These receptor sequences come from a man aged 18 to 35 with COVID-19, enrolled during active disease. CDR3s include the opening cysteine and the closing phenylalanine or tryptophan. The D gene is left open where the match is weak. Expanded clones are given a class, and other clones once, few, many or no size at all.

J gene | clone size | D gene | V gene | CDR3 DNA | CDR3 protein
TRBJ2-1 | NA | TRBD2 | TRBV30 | TGTGCCTGGAGTGTTAGCGGGAGCGTTATTGAGCAGTTCTTC | CAWSVSGSVIEQFF
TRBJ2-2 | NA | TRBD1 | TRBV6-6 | TGTGCCAGCAGTCATATACAGGGGGTGCCCGGGGAGCTGTTTTTT | CASSHIQGVPGELFF
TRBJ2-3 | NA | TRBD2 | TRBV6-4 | TGTGCCAGCAGTGACTCTGCGGGAGGTAGCACAGATACGCAGTATTTT | CASSDSAGGSTDTQYF
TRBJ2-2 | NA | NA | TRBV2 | TGTGCCAGCAGTCCGGGACTGGGGGGCACCGGGGAGCTGTTTTTT | CASSPGLGGTGELFF
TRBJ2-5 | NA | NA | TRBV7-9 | TGTGCCAGCAGCTCCACCTACCTAGTGGATGCCTCACCCCAAGAGACCCAGTACTTC | CASSSTYLVDASPQETQYF
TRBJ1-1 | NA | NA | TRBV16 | TGTGCCAGCAGCCCTTCCACTGAAGCTTTCTTT | CASSPSTEAFF
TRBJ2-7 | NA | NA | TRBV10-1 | TGCGCCAGCAGACCGTACAGGGACCTGCGCGACGAGCAGTACTTC | CASRPYRDLRDEQYF
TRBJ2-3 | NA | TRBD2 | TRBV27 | TGTGCCAGCAGGGGACTAGCGGACTACATTACGCAGTATTTT | CASRGLADYITQYF
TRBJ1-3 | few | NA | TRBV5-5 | TGTGCCAGCACCCCCCTCGTAGGGGCTGGAAACACCATATATTTT | CASTPLVGAGNTIYF
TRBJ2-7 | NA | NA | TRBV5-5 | TGTGCCAGCAGCTTGGTAAATCAGGACGAGCAGTACTTC | CASSLVNQDEQYF
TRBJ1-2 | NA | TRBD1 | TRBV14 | TGTGCCAGCAGCCCTACGGGACAGTATCATGGCTACACCTTC | CASSPTGQYHGYTF
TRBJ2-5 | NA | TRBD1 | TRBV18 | TGTGCCAGCTCACCCCTGCGGACAGGGGGCTCCCAAGAGACCCAGTACTTC | CASSPLRTGGSQETQYF
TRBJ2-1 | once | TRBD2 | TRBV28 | TGTGCCAGCAGTTTAATACTAGCGGGAGGTCATGAGCAGTTCTTC | CASSLILAGGHEQFF
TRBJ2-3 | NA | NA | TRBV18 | TGTGCCAGCTCACCAACGGCAGGGTGGGGAGATACGCAGTATTTT | CASSPTAGWGDTQYF
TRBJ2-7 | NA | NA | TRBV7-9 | TGTGCCAGCAGCCTCCAGCTTGGTAGGGGGGGCAGATTCTCCTACGAGCAGTACTTC | CASSLQLGRGGRFSYEQYF
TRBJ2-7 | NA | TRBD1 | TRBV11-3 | TGTGCCAGCAGCTTGACAGGGTATATCGACGAGCAGTACTTC | CASSLTGYIDEQYF
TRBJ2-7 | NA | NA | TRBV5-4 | TGTGCCAGCAGCCCCGGGAGTGACGGCGAGCAGTACTTC | CASSPGSDGEQYF